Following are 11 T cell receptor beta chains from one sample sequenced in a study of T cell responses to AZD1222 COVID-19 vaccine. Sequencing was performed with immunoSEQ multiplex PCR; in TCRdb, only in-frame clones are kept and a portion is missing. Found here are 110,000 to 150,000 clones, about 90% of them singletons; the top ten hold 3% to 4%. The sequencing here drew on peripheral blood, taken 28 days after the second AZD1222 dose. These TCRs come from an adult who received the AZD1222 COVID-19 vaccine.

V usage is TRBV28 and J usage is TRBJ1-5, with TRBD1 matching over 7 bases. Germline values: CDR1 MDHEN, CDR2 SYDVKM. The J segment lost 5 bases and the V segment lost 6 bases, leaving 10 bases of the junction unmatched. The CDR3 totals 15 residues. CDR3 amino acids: CASSNRGRPDQPQHF. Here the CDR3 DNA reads TGTGCCAGCAGCAACAGGGGACGTCCCGATCAGCCCCAGCATTTT.

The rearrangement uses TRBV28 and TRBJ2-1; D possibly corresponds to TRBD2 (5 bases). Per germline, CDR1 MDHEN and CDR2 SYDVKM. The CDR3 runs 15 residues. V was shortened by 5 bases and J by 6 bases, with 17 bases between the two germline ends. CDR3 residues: CASSKKENRGNEQFF. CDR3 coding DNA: TGTGCCAGCAGTAAAAAGGAAAACCGGGGCAATGAGCAGTTCTTC.

The CDR3 region has the DNA TGTGCCAGCTCACCGGGGTCGAATGGCTACACCTTC. Protein sequence: CASSPGSNGYTF. The chain couples TRBV18 to TRBJ1-2; the D is unclear. Trimming cost V 3 bases and J 6 bases, with 8 bases left between them. The CDR3 is made up of 12 amino acids. Germline CDR1 is KGHSH and CDR2 is LQKENI.

The CDR3 DNA reads TGTGCCATCAGGGACGGGACAGGGAGCTCTGGAAACACCATATATTTT. Translating it yields CAIRDGTGSSGNTIYF. The chain links TRBV10-3 to TRBJ1-3; the match to TRBD1 covers 9 bases. This CDR3 comprises 16 residues. Germline V gene sequence: CDR1 ENHRY, CDR2 SYGVKD. V gave up 6 bases and J gave up 0 bases; unmatched junction bases: 6.

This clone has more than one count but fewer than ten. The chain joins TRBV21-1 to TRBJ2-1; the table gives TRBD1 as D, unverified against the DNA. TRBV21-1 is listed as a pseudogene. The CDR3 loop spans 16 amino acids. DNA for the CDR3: TGTGCCAGCAGCGGAGACCCGGACAGAATTAACAATGAGCAGTTCTTC. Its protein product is CASSGDPDRINNEQFF.

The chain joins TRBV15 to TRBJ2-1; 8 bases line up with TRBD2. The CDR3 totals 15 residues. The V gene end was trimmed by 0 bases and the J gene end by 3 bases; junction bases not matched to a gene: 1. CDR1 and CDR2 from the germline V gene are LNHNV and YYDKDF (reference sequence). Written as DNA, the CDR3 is TGTGCCACCAGCAGAGATAGCGGGAACTACAATGAGCAGTTCTTC. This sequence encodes CATSRDSGNYNEQFF.

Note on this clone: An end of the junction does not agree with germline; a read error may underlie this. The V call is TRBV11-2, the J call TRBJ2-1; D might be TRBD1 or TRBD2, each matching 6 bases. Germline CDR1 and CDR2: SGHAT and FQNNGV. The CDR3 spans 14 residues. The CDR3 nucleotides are TGTGCCAGCGGCTTAGGGGGGTTTTACAATGAGCAGTTCTTC. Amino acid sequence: CASGLGGFYNEQFF.

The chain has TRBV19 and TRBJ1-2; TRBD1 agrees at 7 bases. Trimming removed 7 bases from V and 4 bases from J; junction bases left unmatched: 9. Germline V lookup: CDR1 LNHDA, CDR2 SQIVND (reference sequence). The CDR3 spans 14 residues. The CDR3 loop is CASTSTGVVYGYTF. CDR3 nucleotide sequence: TGTGCCAGTACCTCAACAGGGGTGGTCTATGGCTACACCTTC.

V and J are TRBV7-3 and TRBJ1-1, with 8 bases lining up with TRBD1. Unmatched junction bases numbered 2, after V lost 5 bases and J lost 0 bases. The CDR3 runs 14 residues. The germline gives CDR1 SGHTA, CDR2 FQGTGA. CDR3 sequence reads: CASSRTGMNTEAFF. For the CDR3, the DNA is TGTGCCAGCAGCAGGACAGGGATGAACACTGAAGCTTTCTTT.

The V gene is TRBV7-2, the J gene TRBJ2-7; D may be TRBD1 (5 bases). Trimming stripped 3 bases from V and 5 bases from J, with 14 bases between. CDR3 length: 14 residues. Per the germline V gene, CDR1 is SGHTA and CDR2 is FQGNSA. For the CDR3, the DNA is TGTGCCAGCAGCTTCGCCGGCAGGGTAAACGAGCAGTACTTC. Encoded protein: CASSFAGRVNEQYF.

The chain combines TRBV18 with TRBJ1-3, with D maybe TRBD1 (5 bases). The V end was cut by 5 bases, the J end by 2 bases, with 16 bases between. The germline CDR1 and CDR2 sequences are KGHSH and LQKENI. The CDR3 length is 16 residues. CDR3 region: CASSVGAGTTGNTIYF. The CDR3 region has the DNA TGTGCCAGCTCAGTCGGGGCAGGAACGACTGGAAACACCATATATTTT.